This entry describes one T cell receptor beta chain. As processed by the authors: Researchers report that nucleated cell counts were estimated from reference gene primer amplification. TCRdb's table, derived via immunoSEQ multiplex PCR, lists solely in-frame clones and lacks some. The D gene and trimming were derived from the DNA, and the V and J assignments and clone size from that table. The sample shows 220,000 or so clones, 90% of them seen only once. This CDR3 comprises 14 residues. Germline-derived CDR1 and CDR2 are SQVTM and ANQGSEA. V dropped 8 bases and J dropped 5 bases, with 21 bases sitting between them. The data belong to a study of blood T cell repertoires in COVID-19. Study-level information: T cells, B-cell-depleted T cells, or PBMCs supplied cDNA or gDNA.

Those enrolled, adults aged about 18 to 95 years, came from fewer than 25 US areas. The study assigned cohorts using participant-reported clinical history. The chain uses TRBV29-1 and TRBJ1-2; tentative D call: TRBD1 (6 bases). The sequenced material came from PBMCs or T cells enriched from blood (not recorded which). This receptor was taken from a man aged 25-40 years who had been exposed to COVID-19. This CDR3 reads CSTYLVGAGYGYTF. DNA of the CDR3: TGCAGCACCTACCTTGTGGGGGCTGGATATGGCTACACCTTC.